The 16 T cell receptor beta chains in this list originate from one sample, sequenced in a study of T cells after yellow fever vaccination. TCRdb reprocessed the 5' RACE reads with MiXCR, giving one entry per CDR3 protein. The sample has approximately 96,000 distinct CDR3 sequences; around 9.8% are singletons. The sample here was CD8+ T cells not binding an NS4B(214-222) dextramer, sorted from PBMCs, taken roughly 15 days after the first yellow fever vaccination. These receptors came from a man younger than 35 who received the YFV17D yellow fever vaccine.

V and J are TRBV6-2 or TRBV6-3 and TRBJ2-7; 7 bases map to TRBD1. This CDR3 has 16 amino acids. V lost 5 bases to trimming and J lost 0 bases; unmatched junction nucleotides: 10. Per the germline V gene, CDR1 is MNHEY and CDR2 is SVGEGT. The CDR3 DNA follows: TGTGCCAGCAGTCCATCCAAGAGGGGGCTCTCCTACGAGCAGTACTTC. It is translated as CASSPSKRGLSYEQYF.

This clonotype has only a few counts. This chain uses TRBV5-1 with TRBJ2-3; 7 nucleotides line up with TRBD2. CDR1 SGHRS and CDR2 YFSETQ come from the germline V gene. This CDR3 is built from 15 residues. V lost 3 bases to trimming and J lost 3 bases; unmatched junction nucleotides: 7. The DNA of the CDR3 is TGCGCCAGCAGCTCTAGGGACTACTTAACAGATACGCAGTATTTT. Translated, it gives CASSSRDYLTDTQYF.

This clonotype appeared many times. The rearrangement joins TRBV5-6 to TRBJ1-1; D gene unclear. Germline V CDR1 and CDR2: SGHDT, YYEEEE. The CDR3 runs 13 residues. Trimming left V 1 base short and J 4 bases short, with 8 bases between. CDR3 nucleotides: TGTGCCAGCAGCTTGATAAGGGTCACTGAAGCTTTCTTT. It translates to CASSLIRVTEAFF.

In its sample, this clonotype was seen a few times. V usage is TRBV29-1 and J usage is TRBJ1-1, with D unresolved. Germline V lookup: CDR1 SQVTM, CDR2 ANQGSEA. CDR3 length: 12 amino acids. Between the trimmed V and J ends, which lost 4 bases and 0 bases, there was a span of 6 bases. The DNA for the CDR3 is TGCAGCGTTGGGTACATGAACACTGAAGCTTTCTTT. This encodes CSVGYMNTEAFF.

Only a few counts were recorded for this clonotype. The chain has TRBV6-2 or TRBV6-3 and TRBJ1-1; 11 bases fit TRBD1. This CDR3 is 16 amino acids long. CDR1 is MNHEY, CDR2 SVGEGT, per germline. V was pared by 8 bases and J by 1 base, with 9 bases of the junction left unmatched. The DNA of the CDR3 is TGTGCCAGCGGGCGGACAGGGGGCGATTCGAACACTGAAGCTTTCTTT. Translated: CASGRTGGDSNTEAFF.

This clonotype was seen a handful of times. V is TRBV6-2 or TRBV6-3 and J is TRBJ1-5; tentatively, D is TRBD1 (6 bases). V dropped 1 base and J dropped 3 bases, with 7 bases sitting between them. Germline CDR1 reads MNHEY; CDR2 reads SVGEGT. The CDR3 is 14 amino acids. The CDR3 protein is CASSYWGLNQPQHF. DNA of the CDR3: TGTGCCAGCAGTTACTGGGGGCTCAATCAGCCCCAGCATTTT.

The chain has TRBV6-6 and TRBJ2-7; D is ambiguous. V lost 0 bases, J lost 4 bases, and 4 bases lay in between. Germline V CDR1 and CDR2: MNHNY, SVGAGI (reference sequence). This CDR3 spans 12 amino acids. CDR3 protein: CASSYSRYEQYF. Written as DNA, the CDR3 is TGTGCCAGCAGTTACTCGAGGTACGAGCAGTACTTC.

This chain links TRBV6-1 with TRBJ1-5, with 7 bases that match TRBD1. Germline CDR1 MNHNS, CDR2 SASEGT. The CDR3 is 13 residues long. After removal of 6 bases from V and 5 bases from J, the junction contained 4 bases not matched to a gene. Here the CDR3 DNA reads TGTGCCAGCAGCCCCAGGGGGGATCAGCCCCAGCATTTT. It specifies CASSPRGDQPQHF.

In this sample, this clonotype is medium-sized. This rearrangement joins TRBV5-6 to TRBJ2-1; a weak D match, TRBD2 (5 bases). This CDR3 has 14 residues. Trimming removed 2 bases from V and 9 bases from J, with 15 bases in between. From germline, CDR1 is SGHDT and CDR2 YYEEEE. CDR3 protein: CASSFGHYRGEQFF. The CDR3 coding sequence is TGTGCCAGCAGCTTTGGTCATTATCGGGGTGAGCAGTTCTTC.

This clonotype was found a few times. The chain recombines TRBV12-3 or TRBV12-4 with TRBJ1-5; tentatively, D is TRBD1 (6 bases). Between the trimmed V and J ends, which lost 5 bases and 3 bases, there was a span of 20 bases. CDR3 length: 17 residues. The CDR3, as DNA: TGTGCCAGCAGTACAAGGGGCAGGGGCATAAACAATCAGCCCCAGCATTTT. Translating it yields CASSTRGRGINNQPQHF.

The V gene is TRBV19, the J gene TRBJ2-3; D unresolved. V lost 0 bases and J lost 6, with 7 bases in between. The CDR3 consists of 13 residues. Germline lookup yields CDR1 LNHDA and CDR2 SQIVND (reference sequence). The CDR3 loop is CASSIDDGDTQYF. The CDR3 nucleotides read TGTGCCAGTAGTATAGATGACGGGGATACGCAGTATTTT.

V is TRBV10-3 and J is TRBJ2-7; weak D call: TRBD1 (6 bases). Germline CDR1 reads ENHRY; CDR2 reads SYGVKD. V dropped 10 bases and J dropped 2 bases, with 15 bases sitting between them. The CDR3 spans 13 residues. The CDR3 sequence is CATGPDSPYEQYF. Written as DNA, the CDR3 is TGTGCCACTGGTCCGGACAGCCCCTACGAGCAGTACTTC.

The J gene is TRBJ2-3, the V gene TRBV11-2; TRBD2 matches 8 bases. V shed 5 bases, J shed 6 bases, and the junction held 19 bases outside the gene matches. Germline loops: CDR1 SGHAT, CDR2 FQNNGV. CDR3 size: 18 residues. The CDR3, as DNA: TGTGCCAGCAGCCCCCATCCCATACTAGCGGCGATCCACGATACGCAGTATTTT. This translates into CASSPHPILAAIHDTQYF.

This clonotype was found a few times. This chain joins TRBV5-5 and TRBJ1-4, with unresolved D. V was pared by 4 bases and J by 3 bases, with 13 bases between. Germline assignment: CDR1 SGHKS and CDR2 YYEKEE (reference sequence). This CDR3 comprises 15 residues. For the CDR3, the DNA is TGTGCCAGCAGCCCATATGCGGAACCTAATGAAAAACTGTTTTTT. It specifies CASSPYAEPNEKLFF.

The chain has TRBV4-3 and TRBJ2-7; perhaps TRBD2 as D (5 bases). Germline V gene data show CDR1 as LGHNA and CDR2 as YSLEER. V lost 4 bases and J 3 bases, leaving 10 bases between the germline ends. The CDR3 has 13 residues. The CDR3 coding sequence is TGCGCCAGCAGCCTGTTACGGGGCTACGAGCAGTACTTC. Translated: CASSLLRGYEQYF.

This clonotype was detected a few times. The rearrangement joins TRBV3-1 to TRBJ1-1, with D possibly matching TRBD1 (5 bases). Looked up from germline, CDR1 is LGHDT and CDR2 is YNNKEL (reference sequence). The CDR3 covers 15 residues. The ends were cut back, 5 bases at V and 6 bases at J, with 19 bases in the middle. The DNA for the CDR3 is TGTGCCAGCAGCTCACCAGGGAGGGCAGTTCCTGAAGCTTTCTTT. Translation gives CASSSPGRAVPEAFF.